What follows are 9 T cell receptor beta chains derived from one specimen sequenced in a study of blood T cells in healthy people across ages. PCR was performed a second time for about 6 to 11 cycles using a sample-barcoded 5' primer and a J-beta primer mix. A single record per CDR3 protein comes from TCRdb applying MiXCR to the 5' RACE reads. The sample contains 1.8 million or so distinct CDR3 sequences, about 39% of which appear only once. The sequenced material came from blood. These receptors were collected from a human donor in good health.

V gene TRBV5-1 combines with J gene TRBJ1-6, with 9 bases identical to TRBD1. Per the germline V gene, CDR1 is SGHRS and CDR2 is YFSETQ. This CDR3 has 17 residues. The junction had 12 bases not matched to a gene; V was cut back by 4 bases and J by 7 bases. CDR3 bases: TGCGCCAGCAGCCTTCTCGGACAGGGGTCTAACAATTCACCCCTCCACTTT. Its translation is CASSLLGQGSNNSPLHF.

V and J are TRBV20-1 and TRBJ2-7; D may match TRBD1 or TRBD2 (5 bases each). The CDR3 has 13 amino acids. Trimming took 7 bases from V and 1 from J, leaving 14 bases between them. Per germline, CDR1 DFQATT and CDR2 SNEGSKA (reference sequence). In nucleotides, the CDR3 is TGCAGTGATAGGTCAGGGAGTTCCTACGAGCAGTACTTC. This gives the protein CSDRSGSSYEQYF.

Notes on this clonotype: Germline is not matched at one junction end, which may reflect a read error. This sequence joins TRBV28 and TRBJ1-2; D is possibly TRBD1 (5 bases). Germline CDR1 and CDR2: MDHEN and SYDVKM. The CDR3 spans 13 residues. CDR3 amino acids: CACSFETAYGYTF. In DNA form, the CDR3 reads TGTGCCTGCAGTTTTGAGACAGCGTATGGCTACACCTTC.

CDR3 residues: CASSQDSRGGFVDTQYF. CDR3 in DNA: TGCGCCAGCAGCCAAGATTCCCGGGGGGGCTTTGTAGATACGCAGTATTTT. The chain links TRBV4-3 to TRBJ2-3, with 8 positions matching TRBD2. After removal of 0 bases from V and 5 bases from J, the junction contained 10 bases not matched to a gene. The CDR3 is made up of 17 amino acids. CDR1 LGHNA and CDR2 YSLEER come from the germline V gene.

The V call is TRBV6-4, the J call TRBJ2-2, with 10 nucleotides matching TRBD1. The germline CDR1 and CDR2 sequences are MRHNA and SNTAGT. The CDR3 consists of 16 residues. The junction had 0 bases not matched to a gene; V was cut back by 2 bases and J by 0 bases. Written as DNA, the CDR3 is TGTGCCAGCAGTGACGGGACAGGGGCGAACACCGGGGAGCTGTTTTTT. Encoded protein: CASSDGTGANTGELFF.

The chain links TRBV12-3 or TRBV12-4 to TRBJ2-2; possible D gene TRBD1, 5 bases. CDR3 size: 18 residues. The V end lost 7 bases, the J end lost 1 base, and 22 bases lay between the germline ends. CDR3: CASNPDLQGDMNTGELFF. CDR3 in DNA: TGTGCCAGCAATCCTGACTTGCAGGGTGATATGAACACCGGGGAGCTGTTTTTT.

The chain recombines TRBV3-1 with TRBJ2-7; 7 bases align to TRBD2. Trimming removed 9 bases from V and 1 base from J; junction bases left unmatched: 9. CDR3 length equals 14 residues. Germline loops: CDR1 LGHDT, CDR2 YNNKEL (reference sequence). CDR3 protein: CARRSAGESYEQYF. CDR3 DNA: TGTGCCAGGCGTAGCGCGGGGGAGTCCTACGAGCAGTACTTC.

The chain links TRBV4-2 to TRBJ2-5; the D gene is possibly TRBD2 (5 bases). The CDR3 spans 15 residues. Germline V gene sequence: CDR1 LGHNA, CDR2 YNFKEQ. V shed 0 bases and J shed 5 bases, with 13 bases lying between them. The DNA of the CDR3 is TGTGCCAGCAGCCAAGATGGCCGGGAAGGGGAGACCCAGTACTTC. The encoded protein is CASSQDGREGETQYF.

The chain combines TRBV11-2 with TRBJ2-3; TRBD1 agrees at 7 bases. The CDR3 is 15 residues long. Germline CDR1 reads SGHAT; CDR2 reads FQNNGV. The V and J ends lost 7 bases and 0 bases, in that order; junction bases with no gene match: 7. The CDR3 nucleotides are TGTGCCAGCAACCCGGGACAGACCAGCACAGATACGCAGTATTTT. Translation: CASNPGQTSTDTQYF.